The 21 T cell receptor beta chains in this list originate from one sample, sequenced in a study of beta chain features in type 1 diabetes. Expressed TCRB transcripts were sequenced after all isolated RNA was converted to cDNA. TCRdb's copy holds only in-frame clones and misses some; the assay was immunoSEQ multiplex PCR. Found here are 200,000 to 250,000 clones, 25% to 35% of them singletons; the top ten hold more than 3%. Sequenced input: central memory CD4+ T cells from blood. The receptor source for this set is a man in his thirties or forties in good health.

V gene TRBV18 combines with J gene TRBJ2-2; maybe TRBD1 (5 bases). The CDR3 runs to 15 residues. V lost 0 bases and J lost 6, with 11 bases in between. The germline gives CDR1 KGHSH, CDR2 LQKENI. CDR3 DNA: TGTGCCAGCTCACCACCGTCCAAAGGGGCCGGGGAGCTGTTTTTT. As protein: CASSPPSKGAGELFF. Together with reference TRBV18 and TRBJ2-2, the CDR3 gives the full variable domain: NAGVMQNPRHLVRRRGQEARLRCSPMKGHSHVYWYRQLPEEGLKFMVYLQKENIIDESGMPKERFSAEFPKEGPSILRIQQVVRGDSAAYFCASSPPSKGAGELFFGEGSRLTVL.

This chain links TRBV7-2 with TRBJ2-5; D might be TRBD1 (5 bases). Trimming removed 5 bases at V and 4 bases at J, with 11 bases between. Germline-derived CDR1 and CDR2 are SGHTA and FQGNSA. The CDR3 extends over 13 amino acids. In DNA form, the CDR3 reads TGTGCCAGCAGCCCCAGGGATGGAGAGACCCAGTACTTC. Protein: CASSPRDGETQYF.

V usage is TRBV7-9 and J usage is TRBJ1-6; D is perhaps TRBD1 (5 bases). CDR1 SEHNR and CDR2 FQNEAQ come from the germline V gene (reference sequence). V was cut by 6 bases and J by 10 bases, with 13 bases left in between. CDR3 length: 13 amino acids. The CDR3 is CASREVEGSPLHF. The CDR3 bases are TGTGCCAGCAGAGAGGTCGAGGGGTCACCCCTCCACTTT.

The CDR3, as DNA: TGCAGCGTTGACGGGACTAGCCGATCGGGGGAGACCCAGTACTTC. This sequence encodes CSVDGTSRSGETQYF. The chain links TRBV29-1 to TRBJ2-5; 9 bases are a match to TRBD2. Germline V gene lookup returns CDR1 SQVTM and CDR2 ANQGSEA. V gave up 3 bases and J gave up 5 bases; unmatched junction bases: 10. This CDR3 contains 15 residues.

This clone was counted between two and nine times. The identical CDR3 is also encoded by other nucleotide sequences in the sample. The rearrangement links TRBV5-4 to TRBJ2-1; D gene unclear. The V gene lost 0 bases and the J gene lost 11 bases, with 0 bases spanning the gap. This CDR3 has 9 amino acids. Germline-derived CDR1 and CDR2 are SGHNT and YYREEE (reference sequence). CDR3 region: CASSLEQFF. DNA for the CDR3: TGTGCCAGCAGCTTGGAGCAGTTCTTC.

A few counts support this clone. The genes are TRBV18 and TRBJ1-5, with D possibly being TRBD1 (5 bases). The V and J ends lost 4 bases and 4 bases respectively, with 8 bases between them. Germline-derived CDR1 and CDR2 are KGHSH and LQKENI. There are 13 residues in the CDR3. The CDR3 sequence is CASSLDRNQPQHF. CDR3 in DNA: TGTGCCAGCTCACTCGACAGAAATCAGCCCCAGCATTTT.

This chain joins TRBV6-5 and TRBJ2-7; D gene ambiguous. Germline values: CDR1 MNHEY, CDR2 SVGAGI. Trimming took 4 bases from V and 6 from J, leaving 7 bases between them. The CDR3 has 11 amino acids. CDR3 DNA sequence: TGTGCCAGCAGTTTTGATTCCGAGCAGTACTTC. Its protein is CASSFDSEQYF.

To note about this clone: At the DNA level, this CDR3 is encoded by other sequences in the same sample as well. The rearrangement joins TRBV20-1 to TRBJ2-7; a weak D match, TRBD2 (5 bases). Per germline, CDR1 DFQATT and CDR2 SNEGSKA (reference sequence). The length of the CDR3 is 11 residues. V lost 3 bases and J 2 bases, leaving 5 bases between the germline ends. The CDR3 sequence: CSASGTYEQYF. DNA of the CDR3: TGCAGTGCTAGCGGGACCTACGAGCAGTACTTC.

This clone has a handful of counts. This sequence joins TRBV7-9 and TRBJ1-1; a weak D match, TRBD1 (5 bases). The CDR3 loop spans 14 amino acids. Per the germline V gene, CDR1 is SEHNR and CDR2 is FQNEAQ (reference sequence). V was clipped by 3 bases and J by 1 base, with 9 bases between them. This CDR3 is CASSFSQGNTEAFF. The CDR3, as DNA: TGTGCCAGCAGCTTCTCGCAGGGGAACACTGAAGCTTTCTTT.

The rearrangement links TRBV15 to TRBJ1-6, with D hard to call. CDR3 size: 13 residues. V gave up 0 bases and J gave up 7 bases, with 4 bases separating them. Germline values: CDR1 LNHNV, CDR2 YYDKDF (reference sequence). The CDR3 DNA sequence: TGTGCCACCAGCAGAGACGGAAATTCACCCCTCCACTTT. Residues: CATSRDGNSPLHF.

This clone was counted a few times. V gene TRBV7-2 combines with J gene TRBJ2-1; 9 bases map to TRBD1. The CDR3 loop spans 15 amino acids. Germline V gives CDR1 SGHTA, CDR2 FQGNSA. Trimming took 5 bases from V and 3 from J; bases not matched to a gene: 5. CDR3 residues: CASSRRDRDYNEQFF. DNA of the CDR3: TGTGCCAGCAGCCGCCGGGACAGGGACTACAATGAGCAGTTCTTC.

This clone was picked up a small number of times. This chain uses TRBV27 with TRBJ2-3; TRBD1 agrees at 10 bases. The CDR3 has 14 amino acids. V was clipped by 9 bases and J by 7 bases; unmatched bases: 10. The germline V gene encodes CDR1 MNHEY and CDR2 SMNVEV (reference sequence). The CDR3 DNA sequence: TGTGCCAGGACGGACAGGGGGGTCACGAATACGCAGTATTTT. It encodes CARTDRGVTNTQYF.

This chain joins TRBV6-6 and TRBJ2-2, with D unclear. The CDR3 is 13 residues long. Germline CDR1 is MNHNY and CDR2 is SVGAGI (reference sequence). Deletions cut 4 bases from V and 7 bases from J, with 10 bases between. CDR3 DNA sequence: TGTGCCAGCAGTTCCCCCATGGACGGGGAGCTGTTTTTT. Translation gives CASSSPMDGELFF.

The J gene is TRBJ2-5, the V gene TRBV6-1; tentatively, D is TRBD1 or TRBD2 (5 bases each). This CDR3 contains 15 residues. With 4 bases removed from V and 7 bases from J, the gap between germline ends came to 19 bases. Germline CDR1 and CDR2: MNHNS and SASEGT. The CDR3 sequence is CASSASVGHEGTQYF. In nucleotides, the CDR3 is TGTGCCAGCAGTGCCTCTGTTGGACATGAGGGGACCCAGTACTTC.

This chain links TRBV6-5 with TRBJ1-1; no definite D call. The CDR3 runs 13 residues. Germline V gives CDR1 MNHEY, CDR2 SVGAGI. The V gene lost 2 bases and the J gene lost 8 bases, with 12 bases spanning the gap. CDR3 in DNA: TGTGCCAGCAGTTACGCGGGAGTCGGGGAAGCTTTCTTT. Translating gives CASSYAGVGEAFF.

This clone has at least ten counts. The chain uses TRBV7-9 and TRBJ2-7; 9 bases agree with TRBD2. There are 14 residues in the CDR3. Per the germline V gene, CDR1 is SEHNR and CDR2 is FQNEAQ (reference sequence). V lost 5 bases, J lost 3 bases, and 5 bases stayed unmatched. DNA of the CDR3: TGTGCCAGCAGCGATAGCGGGGGAAGCTACGAGCAGTACTTC. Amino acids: CASSDSGGSYEQYF.

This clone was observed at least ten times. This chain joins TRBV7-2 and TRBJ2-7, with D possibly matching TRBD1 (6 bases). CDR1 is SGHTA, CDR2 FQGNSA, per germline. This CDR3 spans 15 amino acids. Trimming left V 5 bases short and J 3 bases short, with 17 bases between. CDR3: CASSPGRDTYYEQYF. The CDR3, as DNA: TGTGCCAGCAGCCCAGGACGGGACACCTACTACGAGCAGTACTTC.

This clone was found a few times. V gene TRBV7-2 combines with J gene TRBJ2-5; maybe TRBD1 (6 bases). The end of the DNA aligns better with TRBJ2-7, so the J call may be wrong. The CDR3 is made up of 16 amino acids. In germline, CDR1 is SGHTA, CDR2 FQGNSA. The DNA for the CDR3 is TGTGCCAGCAGTCGTGACAACAGGGCCCGAACCTACGAGCAGTACTTC. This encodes CASSRDNRARTYEQYF.

The CDR3 coding sequence is TGTGCCTGGAGTGTACCAGATCTTAGCAATCAGCCCCAGCATTTT. Its protein product is CAWSVPDLSNQPQHF. The gene calls are TRBV30 and TRBJ1-5; D is unresolved. V was cut by 0 bases and J by 0 bases, with 9 bases left in between. The CDR3 is 15 amino acids. Germline V gene data show CDR1 as GTSNPN and CDR2 as SVGIG (reference sequence). Filled out from reference TRBV30 and TRBJ1-5, the complete variable domain reads SQTIHQWPATLVQPVGSPLSLECTVEGTSNPNLYWYRQAAGRGLQLLFYSVGIGQISSEVPQNLSASRPQDRQFILSSKKLLLSDSGFYLCAWSVPDLSNQPQHFGDGTRLSIL.

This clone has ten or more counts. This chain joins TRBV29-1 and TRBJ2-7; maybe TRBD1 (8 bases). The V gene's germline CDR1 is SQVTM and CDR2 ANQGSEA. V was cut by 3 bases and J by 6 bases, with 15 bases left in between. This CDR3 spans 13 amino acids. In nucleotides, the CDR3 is TGCAGCGTTGAGCCGAACAGGGGGGGCGAGCAGTACTTC. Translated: CSVEPNRGGEQYF.

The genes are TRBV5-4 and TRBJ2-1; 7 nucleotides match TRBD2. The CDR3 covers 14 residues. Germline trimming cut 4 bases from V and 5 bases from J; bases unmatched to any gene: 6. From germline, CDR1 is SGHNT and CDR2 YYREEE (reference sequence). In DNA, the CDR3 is TGTGCCAGCAGCCTTGAGCTAGCGGACAATGAGCAGTTCTTC. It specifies CASSLELADNEQFF.